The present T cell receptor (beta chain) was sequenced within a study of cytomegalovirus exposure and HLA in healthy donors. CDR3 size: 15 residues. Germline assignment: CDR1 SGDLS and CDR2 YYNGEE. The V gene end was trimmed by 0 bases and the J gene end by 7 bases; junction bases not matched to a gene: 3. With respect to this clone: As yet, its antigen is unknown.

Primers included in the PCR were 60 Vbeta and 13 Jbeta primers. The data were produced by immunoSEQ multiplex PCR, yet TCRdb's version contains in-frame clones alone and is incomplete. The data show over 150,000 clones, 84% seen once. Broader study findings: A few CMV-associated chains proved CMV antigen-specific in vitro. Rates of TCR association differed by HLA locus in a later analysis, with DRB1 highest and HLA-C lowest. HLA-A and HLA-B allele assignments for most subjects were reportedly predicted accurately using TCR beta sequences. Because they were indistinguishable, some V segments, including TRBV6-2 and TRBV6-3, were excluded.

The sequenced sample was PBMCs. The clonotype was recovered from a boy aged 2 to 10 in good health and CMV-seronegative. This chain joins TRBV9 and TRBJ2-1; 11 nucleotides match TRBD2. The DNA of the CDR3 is TGTGCCAGCAGCGTAGCGATAGCGGGAGGGAATGAGCAGTTCTTC. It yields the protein CASSVAIAGGNEQFF.